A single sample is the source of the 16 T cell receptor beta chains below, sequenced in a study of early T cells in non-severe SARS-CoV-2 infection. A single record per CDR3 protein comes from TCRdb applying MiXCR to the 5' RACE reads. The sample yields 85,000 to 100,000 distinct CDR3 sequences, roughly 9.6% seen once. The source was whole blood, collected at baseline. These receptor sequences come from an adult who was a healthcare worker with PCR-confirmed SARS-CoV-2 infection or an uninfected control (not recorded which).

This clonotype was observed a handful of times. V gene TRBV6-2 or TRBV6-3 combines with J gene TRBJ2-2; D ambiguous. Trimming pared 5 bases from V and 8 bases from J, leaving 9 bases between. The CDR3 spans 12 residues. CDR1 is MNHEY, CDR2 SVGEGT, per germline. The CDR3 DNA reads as TGTGCCAGCAGTCAGGAATATGGGGAGCTGTTTTTT. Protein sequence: CASSQEYGELFF.

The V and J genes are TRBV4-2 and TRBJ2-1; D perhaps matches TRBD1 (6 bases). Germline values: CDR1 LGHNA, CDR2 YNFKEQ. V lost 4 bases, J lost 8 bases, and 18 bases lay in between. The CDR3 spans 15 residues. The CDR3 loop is CASSPRQARGYEQFF. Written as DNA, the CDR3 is TGTGCCAGCAGCCCCCGACAGGCAAGGGGATATGAGCAGTTCTTC.

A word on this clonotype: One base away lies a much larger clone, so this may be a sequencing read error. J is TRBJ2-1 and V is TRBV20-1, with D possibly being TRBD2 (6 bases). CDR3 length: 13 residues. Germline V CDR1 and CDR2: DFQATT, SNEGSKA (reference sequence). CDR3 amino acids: CGTGGTAGDEQFF. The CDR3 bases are TGCGGTACAGGCGGGACGGCCGGCGATGAGCAGTTCTTC.

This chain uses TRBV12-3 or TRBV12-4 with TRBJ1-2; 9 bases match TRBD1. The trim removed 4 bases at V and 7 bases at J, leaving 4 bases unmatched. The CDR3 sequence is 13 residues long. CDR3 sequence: CASSSQGAVGYTF. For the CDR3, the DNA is TGTGCCAGCAGTTCACAGGGGGCGGTTGGCTACACCTTC.

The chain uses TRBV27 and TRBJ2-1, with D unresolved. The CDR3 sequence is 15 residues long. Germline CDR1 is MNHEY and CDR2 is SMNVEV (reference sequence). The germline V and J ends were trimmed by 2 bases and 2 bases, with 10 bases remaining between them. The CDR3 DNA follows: TGTGCCAGCAGTTTAGCGGTAAGGGCCTACAATGAGCAGTTCTTC. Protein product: CASSLAVRAYNEQFF.

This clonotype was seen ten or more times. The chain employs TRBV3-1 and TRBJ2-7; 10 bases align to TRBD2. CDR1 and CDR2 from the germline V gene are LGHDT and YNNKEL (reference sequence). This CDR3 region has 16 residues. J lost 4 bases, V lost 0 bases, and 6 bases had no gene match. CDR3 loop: CASSQDIVAGGYEQYF. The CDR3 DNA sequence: TGTGCCAGCAGCCAAGATATTGTAGCGGGAGGTTACGAGCAGTACTTC.

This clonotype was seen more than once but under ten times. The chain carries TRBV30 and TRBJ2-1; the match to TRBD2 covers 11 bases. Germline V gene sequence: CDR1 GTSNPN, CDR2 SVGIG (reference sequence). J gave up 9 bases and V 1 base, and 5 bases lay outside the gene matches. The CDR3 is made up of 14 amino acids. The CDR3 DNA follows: TGTGCCTGGAGTGGGACTAGCGGGCGGTTTGAGCAGTTCTTC. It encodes CAWSGTSGRFEQFF. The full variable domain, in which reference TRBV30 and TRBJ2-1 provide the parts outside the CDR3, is SQTIHQWPATLVQPVGSPLSLECTVEGTSNPNLYWYRQAAGRGLQLLFYSVGIGQISSEVPQNLSASRPQDRQFILSSKKLLLSDSGFYLCAWSGTSGRFEQFFGPGTRLTVL.

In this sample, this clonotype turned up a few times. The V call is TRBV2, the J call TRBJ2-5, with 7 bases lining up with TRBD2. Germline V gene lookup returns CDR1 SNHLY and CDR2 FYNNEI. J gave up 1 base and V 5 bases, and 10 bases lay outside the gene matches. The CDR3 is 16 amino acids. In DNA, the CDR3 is TGTGCCAGCAGTACCGCCGCGGTAGCGGGCCAAGAGACCCAGTACTTC. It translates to CASSTAAVAGQETQYF.

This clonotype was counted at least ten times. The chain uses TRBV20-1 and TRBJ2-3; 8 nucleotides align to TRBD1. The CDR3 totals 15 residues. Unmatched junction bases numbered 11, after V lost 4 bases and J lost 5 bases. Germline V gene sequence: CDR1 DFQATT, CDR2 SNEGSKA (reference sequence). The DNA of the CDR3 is TGCAGTGCTACCGTGACAGGGGCAGTAAGAGATACGCAGTATTTT. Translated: CSATVTGAVRDTQYF.

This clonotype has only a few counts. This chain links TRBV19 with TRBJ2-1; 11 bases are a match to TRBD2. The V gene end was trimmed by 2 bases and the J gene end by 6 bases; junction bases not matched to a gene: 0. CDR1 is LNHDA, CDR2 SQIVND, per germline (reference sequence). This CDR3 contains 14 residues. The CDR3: CASSILAGGNEQFF. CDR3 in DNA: TGTGCCAGTAGTATACTAGCGGGGGGCAATGAGCAGTTCTTC.

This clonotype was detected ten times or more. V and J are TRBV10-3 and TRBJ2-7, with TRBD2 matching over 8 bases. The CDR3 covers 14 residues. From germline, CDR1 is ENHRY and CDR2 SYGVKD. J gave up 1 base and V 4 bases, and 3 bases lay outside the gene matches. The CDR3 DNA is TGTGCCATCAGTGCACGGGGGGGTTCCTACGAGCAGTACTTC. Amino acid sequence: CAISARGGSYEQYF.

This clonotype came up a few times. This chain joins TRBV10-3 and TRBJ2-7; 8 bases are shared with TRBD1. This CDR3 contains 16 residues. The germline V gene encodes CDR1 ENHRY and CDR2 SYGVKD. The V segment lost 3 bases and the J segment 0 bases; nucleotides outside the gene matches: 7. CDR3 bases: TGTGCCATCAGTGATCCGGGACAGGTTAGCTCCTACGAGCAGTACTTC. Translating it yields CAISDPGQVSSYEQYF.

CDR3 loop: CASSVLAGGRYEQYF. The CDR3 DNA reads TGTGCCAGCAGCGTCCTAGCGGGAGGACGCTACGAGCAGTACTTC. The genes are TRBV7-9 and TRBJ2-7, with 11 bases matching TRBD2. With V trimmed by 5 bases and J by 3 bases, 6 bases remained unmatched. Germline V gives CDR1 SEHNR, CDR2 FQNEAQ (reference sequence). The CDR3 consists of 15 residues.

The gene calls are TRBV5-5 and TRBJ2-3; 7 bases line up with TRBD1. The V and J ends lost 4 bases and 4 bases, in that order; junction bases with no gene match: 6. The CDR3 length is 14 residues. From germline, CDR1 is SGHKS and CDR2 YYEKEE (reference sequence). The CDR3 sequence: CASSPSGQADTQYF. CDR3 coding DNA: TGTGCCAGCAGCCCAAGTGGACAGGCAGATACGCAGTATTTT.

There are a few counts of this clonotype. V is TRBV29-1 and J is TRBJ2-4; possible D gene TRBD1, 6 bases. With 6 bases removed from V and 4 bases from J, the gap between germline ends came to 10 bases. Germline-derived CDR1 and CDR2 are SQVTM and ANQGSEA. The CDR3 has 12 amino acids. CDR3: CSVRGGKNIQYF. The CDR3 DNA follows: TGCAGCGTCCGAGGGGGTAAAAACATTCAGTACTTC.

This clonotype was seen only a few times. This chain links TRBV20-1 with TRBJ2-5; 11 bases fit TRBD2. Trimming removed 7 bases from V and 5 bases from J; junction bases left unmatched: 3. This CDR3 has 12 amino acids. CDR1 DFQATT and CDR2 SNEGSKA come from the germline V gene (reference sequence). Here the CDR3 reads CSVLAGGETQYF. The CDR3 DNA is TGCAGTGTTTTAGCGGGAGGGGAGACCCAGTACTTC.